The rows below give T cell receptor beta chains drawn from one sample of a study of blood T cell repertoires in COVID-19. Assay: immunoSEQ multiplex PCR; the TCRdb copy retains only in-frame clones and omits some. The sample includes over 140,000 clones, roughly four fifths of them seen just once. Input material: peripheral blood. The receptors shown here come from an elderly woman with active or convalescent COVID-19. Each CDR3 is given with its conserved first and last residue. A D gene is named only where the DNA matches it firmly. Only some rows state a clone size, as once, few, many or a class for expanded clones.

J,size,D,V,CDR3,DNA
TRBJ2-3,once,NA,TRBV5-4,CASSLLDSGLDTQYF,TGTGCCAGCAGCTTGCTCGACAGTGGTTTGGATACGCAGTATTTT
TRBJ2-1,NA,NA,TRBV5-1,CASSSSILTVTEQFF,TGCGCCAGCAGCTCTTCGATTTTGACAGTTACAGAGCAGTTCTTC
TRBJ2-2,NA,NA,TRBV30,CAWSPSGELFF,TGTGCCTGGAGCCCTAGTGGGGAGCTGTTTTTT
TRBJ1-4,NA,TRBD1,TRBV28,CASGPLGDRDEKLFF,TGTGCCAGCGGGCCTTTGGGCGACAGGGATGAAAAACTGTTTTTT
TRBJ1-2,NA,TRBD1,TRBV7-2,CASSLRQGNGYTF,TGTGCCAGCAGCTTGCGACAGGGAAATGGCTACACCTTC
TRBJ2-1,once,TRBD2,TRBV7-9,CASNPTSGVPEQFF,TGTGCCAGCAACCCGACTAGCGGGGTTCCTGAGCAGTTCTTC
TRBJ1-2,NA,NA,TRBV3-1/TRBV3-2,CASSPQGINGYTF,TGTGCCAGCAGCCCTCAGGGTATTAATGGCTACACCTTC
TRBJ1-1,NA,NA,TRBV3-1/TRBV3-2,CASSMQGDTEAFF,TGTGCCAGCAGCATGCAGGGTGACACTGAAGCTTTCTTT
TRBJ2-3,few,NA,TRBV7-3,CASSVIGGDTQYF,TGTGCCAGCAGCGTAATCGGGGGAGATACGCAGTATTTT
TRBJ1-1,few,NA,TRBV29-1,CSVESAGVPNTEAFF,TGCAGCGTTGAATCCGCCGGAGTCCCGAACACTGAAGCTTTCTTT
TRBJ1-5,NA,NA,TRBV5-1,CASSPWTGVGQPQHF,TGCGCCAGCAGCCCGTGGACGGGAGTGGGTCAGCCCCAGCATTTT
TRBJ2-1,NA,TRBD1,TRBV5-6,CASSAVGQGVREQFF,TGTGCCAGCAGCGCCGTTGGACAGGGAGTACGGGAGCAGTTCTTC
TRBJ1-2,NA,NA,TRBV6-2/TRBV6-3,CASSARGGYGYTF,TGTGCCAGCAGTGCTAGGGGCGGCTATGGCTACACCTTC
TRBJ2-3,NA,NA,TRBV18,CASSPQDTQYF,TGTGCCAGCTCACCTCAGGATACGCAGTATTTT
TRBJ1-2,few,NA,TRBV4-1,CASSQDHGGFDGYTF,TGCGCCAGCAGCCAAGATCATGGAGGGTTTGATGGCTACACCTTC
TRBJ2-3,NA,TRBD1,TRBV7-9,CASSSPPGQSTDTQYF,TGTGCCAGCAGCTCCCCCCCGGGACAGAGCACAGATACGCAGTATTTT
TRBJ2-1,few,NA,TRBV5-4,CASSLVGAGNEQFF,TGTGCCAGCAGCTTGGTGGGGGCTGGGAATGAGCAGTTCTTC
TRBJ1-5,NA,NA,TRBV28,CASTRDFGYSDSNQPQHF,TGTGCCAGCACCCGGGATTTTGGGTACTCAGATAGCAATCAGCCCCAGCATTTT
TRBJ1-2,NA,TRBD1,TRBV5-6,CASSLVGTGFGGGYTF,TGTGCCAGCAGCTTGGTTGGGACAGGGTTCGGGGGTGGCTACACCTTC
TRBJ2-7,once,TRBD1,TRBV5-4,CASSGIRGNYEQYF,TGTGCCAGCAGCGGGATCAGGGGGAACTACGAGCAGTACTTC
TRBJ2-2,NA,TRBD1,TRBV15,CATSFQGAYAGELFF,TGTGCCACCAGCTTCCAGGGGGCCTACGCCGGGGAGCTGTTTTTT
TRBJ1-6,NA,TRBD1,TRBV4-1,CASSLDRGGSPLHF,TGCGCCAGCAGCCTCGACAGGGGAGGTTCACCCCTCCACTTT
TRBJ2-7,NA,NA,TRBV27,CASSLIGSGYEQYF,TGTGCCAGCTCTTTAATTGGCAGTGGCTACGAGCAGTACTTC
TRBJ2-3,NA,TRBD2,TRBV9,CASSVVSVGGGTDTQYF,TGTGCCAGCAGCGTAGTTTCCGTTGGGGGGGGCACAGATACGCAGTATTTT
TRBJ1-3,once,NA,TRBV28,CASSSPEGVLSSGNTIYF,TGTGCCAGCAGCTCCCCGGAAGGGGTCCTAAGCTCTGGAAACACCATATATTTT
TRBJ2-1,NA,NA,TRBV5-6,CASSFFRSTSYNEQFF,TGTGCCAGCAGCTTCTTTCGCAGTACCTCCTACAATGAGCAGTTCTTC
TRBJ2-2,NA,TRBD1,TRBV7-9,CASSSTLQGAGNTGELFF,TGTGCCAGCAGCTCAACCCTACAGGGGGCGGGGAACACCGGGGAGCTGTTTTTT
TRBJ2-5,NA,NA,TRBV15,CATSIGGNQETQYF,TGTGCCACCAGCATTGGGGGGAACCAAGAGACCCAGTACTTC
TRBJ1-3,NA,NA,TRBV6-5,CASRGQISGNTIYF,TGTGCCAGCAGAGGACAAATCTCTGGAAACACCATATATTTT
TRBJ2-7,NA,NA,TRBV2,CASNNRQYEQYF,TGTGCCAGCAATAACAGACAGTACGAGCAGTACTTC
TRBJ2-1,NA,TRBD2,TRBV18,CASSPRVAGHSYNEQFF,TGTGCCAGCTCACCACGGGTAGCGGGCCACTCCTACAATGAGCAGTTCTTC
TRBJ2-7,NA,NA,TRBV21-1,CASSKGWRSYEQYF,TGTGCCAGCAGCAAAGGATGGAGGTCCTACGAGCAGTACTTC
TRBJ1-1,NA,TRBD1,TRBV10-3,CAISDRDRGFYTEAFF,TGTGCCATCAGTGATCGTGACAGGGGGTTTTACACTGAAGCTTTCTTT
TRBJ1-2,NA,TRBD1,TRBV6-5,CASSYMQGAFYGYTF,TGTGCCAGCAGTTACATGCAGGGGGCGTTCTATGGCTACACCTTC
TRBJ2-1,NA,TRBD1,TRBV5-8,CASRWKLIPRQGAYNEQFF,TGTGCCAGCAGATGGAAGCTAATTCCTCGGCAGGGGGCCTACAATGAGCAGTTCTTC
TRBJ2-5,few,TRBD1,TRBV10-2,CASVDRGRETQYF,TGCGCCAGCGTCGACAGGGGCCGGGAGACCCAGTACTTC
TRBJ2-7,NA,TRBD2,TRBV5-1,CASSFARGTGRDEQYF,TGCGCCAGCAGCTTTGCTCGCGGGACGGGGAGGGACGAGCAGTACTTC
TRBJ1-5,few,TRBD1,TRBV19,CASMTGQVGNQPQHF,TGTGCCAGTATGACCGGACAGGTCGGCAATCAGCCCCAGCATTTT
TRBJ1-1,NA,TRBD1,TRBV7-9,CASSPDRGATEAFF,TGTGCCAGCAGCCCAGACAGGGGGGCCACTGAAGCTTTCTTT
TRBJ1-6,NA,NA,TRBV5-6,CASSLARDSPLHF,TGTGCCAGCAGCTTGGCACGGGATTCACCCCTCCACTTT
TRBJ2-3,NA,TRBD2,TRBV7-2,CASCRSSGGVDTQYF,TGTGCCAGCTGCAGGTCTAGCGGGGGGGTAGATACGCAGTATTTT
TRBJ2-2,NA,TRBD1,TRBV30,CAWKTGTNTGELFF,TGTGCCTGGAAGACAGGGACGAACACCGGGGAGCTGTTTTTT
TRBJ1-6,NA,NA,TRBV5-1,CASSFEFNNSPLHF,TGCGCCAGCAGCTTTGAGTTCAATAATTCACCCCTCCACTTT
TRBJ2-2,NA,TRBD1,TRBV19,CVTGTGGNGELFF,TGTGTCACCGGAACAGGGGGCAACGGGGAGCTGTTTTTT
TRBJ2-7,NA,NA,TRBV30,CAWGGTLSSYEQYF,TGTGCCTGGGGAGGCACCTTGAGCTCCTACGAGCAGTACTTC
TRBJ1-2,many,NA,TRBV16,CASSQDSYGYTF,TGTGCCAGCAGCCAAGACAGCTATGGCTACACCTTC
TRBJ2-7,NA,TRBD2,TRBV19,CASSPTSVSSYEQYF,TGTGCCAGTAGTCCGACTAGCGTAAGCTCCTACGAGCAGTACTTC
TRBJ2-7,NA,NA,TRBV27,CASRDNSYEQYF,TGTGCCAGCAGGGACAACTCCTACGAGCAGTACTTC
TRBJ1-5,NA,NA,TRBV6-6,CASSYSGGNQPQHF,TGTGCCAGCAGTTACTCAGGGGGCAATCAGCCCCAGCATTTT
TRBJ2-2,NA,NA,TRBV11-2,CASSEVANTGELFF,TGTGCCAGCAGCGAGGTGGCGAACACCGGGGAGCTGTTTTTT
TRBJ1-1,NA,NA,TRBV29-1,CSVGPMNTEAFF,TGCAGCGTTGGGCCCATGAACACTGAAGCTTTCTTT
TRBJ1-1,NA,TRBD1,TRBV19,CASSAQGQGARIEAFF,TGTGCCAGTAGTGCACAAGGACAGGGGGCGCGGATTGAAGCTTTCTTT
TRBJ2-5,NA,TRBD2,TRBV5-4,CASSWGVAGRRETQYF,TGTGCCAGCAGCTGGGGGGTAGCGGGGCGGCGGGAGACCCAGTACTTC
TRBJ1-4,NA,NA,TRBV5-1,CASSLVQGGSGEKLFF,TGCGCCAGCAGCTTGGTCCAAGGAGGGTCTGGTGAAAAACTGTTTTTT
TRBJ1-1,NA,NA,TRBV19,CASSPSRVRDMNTEAFF,TGTGCCAGTAGTCCCAGCAGGGTGCGGGATATGAACACTGAAGCTTTCTTT